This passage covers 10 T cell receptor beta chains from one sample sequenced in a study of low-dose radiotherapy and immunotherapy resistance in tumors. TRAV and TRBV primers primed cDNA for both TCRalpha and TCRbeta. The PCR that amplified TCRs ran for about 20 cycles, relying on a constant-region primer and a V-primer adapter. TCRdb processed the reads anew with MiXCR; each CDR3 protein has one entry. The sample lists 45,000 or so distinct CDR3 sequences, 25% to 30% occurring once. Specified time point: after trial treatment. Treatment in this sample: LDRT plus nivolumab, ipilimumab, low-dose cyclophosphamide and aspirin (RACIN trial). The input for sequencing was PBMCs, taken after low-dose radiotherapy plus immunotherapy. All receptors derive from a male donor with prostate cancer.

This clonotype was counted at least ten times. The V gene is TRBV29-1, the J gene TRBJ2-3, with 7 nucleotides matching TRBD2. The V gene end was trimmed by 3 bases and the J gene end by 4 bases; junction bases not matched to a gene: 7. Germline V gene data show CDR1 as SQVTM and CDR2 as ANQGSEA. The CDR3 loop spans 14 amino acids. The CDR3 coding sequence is TGCAGCGTTGATTCTAGCGGACTATCAGATACGCAGTATTTT. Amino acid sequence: CSVDSSGLSDTQYF.

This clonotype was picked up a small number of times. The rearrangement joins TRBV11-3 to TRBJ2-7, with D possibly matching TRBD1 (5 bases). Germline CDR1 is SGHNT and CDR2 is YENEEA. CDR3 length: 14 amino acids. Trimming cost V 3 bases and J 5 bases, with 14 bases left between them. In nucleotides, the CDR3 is TGTGCCAGCAGCTTTGGGGCATTTGGCAACGAGCAGTACTTC. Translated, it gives CASSFGAFGNEQYF.

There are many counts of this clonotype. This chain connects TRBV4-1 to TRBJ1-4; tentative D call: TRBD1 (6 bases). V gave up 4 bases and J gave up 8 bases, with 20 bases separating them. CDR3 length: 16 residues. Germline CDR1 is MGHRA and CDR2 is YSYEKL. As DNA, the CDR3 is TGCGCCAGCAGCCCCTATACAGGGCGAATGGAGGAAAAACTGTTTTTT. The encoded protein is CASSPYTGRMEEKLFF.

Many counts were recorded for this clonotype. Here the CDR3 DNA reads TGCGCCAGCAGCCCACCCTCAGCAGGGGGCACCGGGGAGCTGTTTTTT. This gives the protein CASSPPSAGGTGELFF. V is TRBV5-1 and J is TRBJ2-2, with 7 bases aligning to TRBD1. Per germline, CDR1 SGHRS and CDR2 YFSETQ. The CDR3 is 16 residues long. Losses at the gene ends were 4 bases for V and 4 bases for J; bases not matched to a gene: 10.

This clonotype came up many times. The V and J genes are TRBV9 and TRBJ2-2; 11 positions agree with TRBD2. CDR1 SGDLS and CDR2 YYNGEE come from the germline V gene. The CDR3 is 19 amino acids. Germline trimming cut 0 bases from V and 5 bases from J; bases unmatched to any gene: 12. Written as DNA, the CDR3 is TGTGCCAGCAGCGTAGATCCCGCGGCTAGCGGGAGGTGGACCGGGGAGCTGTTTTTT. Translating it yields CASSVDPAASGRWTGELFF.

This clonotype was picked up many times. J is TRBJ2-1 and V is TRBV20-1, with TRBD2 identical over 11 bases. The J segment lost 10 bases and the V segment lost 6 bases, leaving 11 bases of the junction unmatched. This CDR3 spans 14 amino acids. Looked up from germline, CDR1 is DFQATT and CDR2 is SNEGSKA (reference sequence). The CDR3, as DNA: TGCAGTGCCTCACCTGGGACTAGCGGAGTCGAGCAGTTCTTC. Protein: CSASPGTSGVEQFF.

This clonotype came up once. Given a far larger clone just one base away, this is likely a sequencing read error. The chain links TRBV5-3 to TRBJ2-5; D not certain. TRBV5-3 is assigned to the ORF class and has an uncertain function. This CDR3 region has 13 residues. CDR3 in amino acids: CASSLTLRETQYF. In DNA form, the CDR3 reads TGTGCCAGCAGCTTGACATTACGAGAGACCCAGTACTTC.

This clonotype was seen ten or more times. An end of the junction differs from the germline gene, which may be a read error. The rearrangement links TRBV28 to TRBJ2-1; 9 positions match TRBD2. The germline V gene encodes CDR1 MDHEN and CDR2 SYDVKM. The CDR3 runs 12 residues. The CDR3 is CASSTTGTSLIF. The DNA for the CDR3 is TGTGCCAGCAGTACCACCGGGACTAGCTTGATCTTC.

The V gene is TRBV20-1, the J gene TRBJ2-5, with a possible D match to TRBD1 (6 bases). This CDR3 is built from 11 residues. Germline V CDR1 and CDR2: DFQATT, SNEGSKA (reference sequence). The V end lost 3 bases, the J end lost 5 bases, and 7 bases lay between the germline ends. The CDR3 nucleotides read TGCAGTGCTAGTCAGGGGGAGACCCAGTACTTC. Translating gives CSASQGETQYF.

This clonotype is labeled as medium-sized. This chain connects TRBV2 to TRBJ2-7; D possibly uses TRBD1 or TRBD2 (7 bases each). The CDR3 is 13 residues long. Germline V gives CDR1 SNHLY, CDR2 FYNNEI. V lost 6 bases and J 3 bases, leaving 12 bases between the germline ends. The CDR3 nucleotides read TGTGCCAGCAGGTCAGGGGGGGACTACGAGCAGTACTTC. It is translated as CASRSGGDYEQYF.